This T cell receptor beta chain originates from a study of T cell repertoires in cytomegalovirus infection. The overall study: Indicated by public TCR beta signatures were CMV infection and matching HLA type.

Points from the study as a whole: Individuals carrying CMV plus the relevant HLA were identified by cumulative frequency of public TCR beta families. The study found HLA-C-restricted CMV-specific TCR beta clonotypes dominating the ex vivo response.

TCRdb processed the reads anew with MiXCR; each CDR3 protein has one entry. Altogether approximately 170,000 distinct CDR3 sequences are present, approximately 17% being singletons, with the ten largest covering approximately 18%. As for this clonotype: Antigen: not known.

The CDR3 consists of 15 residues. The germline gives CDR1 MDHEN, CDR2 SYDVKM. V gave up 3 bases and J gave up 3 bases; unmatched junction bases: 4. Input material: CD8+ T cells from PBMCs. The sequence came from a human donor in good health (CMV status not recorded). Some clones in this sample may be carry-over from other donors' samples. The chain is built from TRBV28 and TRBJ2-3; the match to TRBD2 covers 9 bases. CDR3 sequence reads: CASSLGTSFTDTQYF. In DNA form, the CDR3 reads TGTGCCAGCAGTTTGGGGACTAGCTTTACAGATACGCAGTATTTT.